This T cell receptor (beta chain) was retrieved from a study of human T cells and chemical hapten exposure (dated by TCRdb to about 2021). A note on the overall study: For sensitization, 2% DPC in acetone was applied to a roughly 2 cm by roughly 2 cm area of upper inner arm skin. Throughout the approximately 22-week study period, patients were also given weekly therapeutic DPC doses on the scalp. Patch testing was performed on the upper back with Finn chambers containing 0.01% DPC, and the patch tests were scored after 6 days according to International Contact Dermatitis Research Group standards. The patient cohort, mostly female, included alopecia areata with under or over 50% scalp involvement, alopecia totalis and alopecia universalis. Libraries were pooled for sequencing, and variation in per-sample TCR yields was attributed mainly to small differences in library volumes within the pool. Peripheral blood TCR repertoire changes were tracked in vivo in alopecia patients during primary and secondary sensitization to the hapten diphenylcyclopropenone (DPC). Blood was sampled from patients pre-sensitization (week 0) and at 2, 6 and about 24 weeks after DPC sensitization. Twenty-nine alopecia patients gave blood for TCR sequencing at one to four time points (pre-sensitization, 2, 6 and 24 weeks).

Reading the label with the study, this specimen's time point is: patch test 3, about 24 weeks after DPC sensitization. What the treatment or condition label conveys for this sample: therapeutic diphenylcyclopropenone sensitization with weekly scalp DPC. At each patch-test visit, blood was drawn before the patch test was applied. Eligible patients were aged 18 to 70, diagnosed with alopecia, deemed suitable for DPC therapy, and excluded if pregnant. Unfractionated whole blood was collected in Tempus Blood RNA tubes, and total RNA was extracted from that blood. This clonotype came up a few times. It has no known antigen specificity. Base-call qualities are not available, and no considerably larger clone is one nucleotide away. Libraries came from RACE. The instrument given in TCRdb is NextSeq 500. During library preparation, unique molecular identifiers were attached to individual cDNA molecules so that TCRs could be counted in a quantitative, reproducible way. For every blood RNA sample, sequencing covered both the TCR alpha and TCR beta chains. The authors' pipeline ran thus. The median number of TCRs per sample was roughly 98,000, ranging from about 23,224 to 700,000. The Decombinator software suite was used to annotate the V, J and CDR3 of the TCR reads. Every sample was subsampled to the same number of TCRs (28,000) for the PS versus PT1 abundance plots. Expanded TCRs were defined as absent before sensitization and observed at least eight times at the 2-week time point. The public reads were quality trimmed at Q25 with fastp and then assembled into clones with MiXCR by TCRdb, keeping productive beta chains. Identical CDR3 proteins give one entry, which carries the most common genes and DNA. The V and J calls were determined by TCRdb, not by the authors. Within this sample are some 91,000 distinct CDR3 sequences, with 25% to 35% of them counted one time only. In total, the top ten clones hold 10% of the sample.

The germline V gene specifies SGHRS as CDR1 and YFSETQ as CDR2. Spanning cysteine to phenylalanine, the CDR3 consists of 15 amino acids. Only the CDR3 DNA stays, 45 bases, in frame from base 1. V is cut by 0 bases and J by 2 bases, and the space between the germline ends is 10 bases. Study-level results and caveats: After repeated subsampling, changes were observed in the strength of the expansion versus patch-test correlation and in the threshold at which the correlation became significant. Compared with pre-sensitization or healthy control sets, expanded TCRs formed significantly more large CDR3 similarity clusters, which is consistent with antigen-driven responses. The number of PT1 expanded TCRs positively correlated with patch test score, significant at thresholds 8, 16 and 32 but not 4. Because all patients had alopecia, a presumed autoimmune disease, the immune response of the patients might differ from that of healthy individuals. DPC sensitization did not change how many TCRs were above 1 in 1000 frequency, and no evidence was found of alterations in global repertoire structure.

The source was whole blood, collected in connection with sensitization to the hapten diphenylcyclopropenone (DPC). This receptor was identified in a man aged 35 to 55 with alopecia areata. Some clones in this sample may be carry-over from other donors' samples. The rearrangement combines TRBV5-1 with TRBJ2-3; the D gene could be TRBD1 or TRBD2, each one agreeing over 5 bases. For the CDR3, the sequence is CASSLGGRNTDTQYF. The nucleotide sequence is TGCGCCAGCAGCTTGGGGGGGAGAAACACAGATACGCAGTATTTT.